These 14 T cell receptor beta chains were all obtained from the same sample, sequenced in a study of PD-L1 blockade in urothelial cancer. Time point of the sample: peripheral blood 6 weeks after treatment start. Sequencing was performed with immunoSEQ multiplex PCR; in TCRdb, only in-frame clones are kept and a portion is missing. The sample has some 31,000 clones, about four fifths seen once. Sample: PBMCs, taken around atezolizumab (anti-PD-L1) treatment. The receptors originated from a man aged 65 to 79 with urothelial cancer.

This clone was detected only once. The V gene is TRBV5-5, the J gene TRBJ2-5; TRBD1 agrees at 8 bases. This CDR3 contains 15 residues. Per the germline V gene, CDR1 is SGHKS and CDR2 is YYEKEE (reference sequence). J gave up 5 bases and V 4 bases, and 10 bases lay outside the gene matches. This CDR3 is CASSLGQGALETQYF. CDR3 sequence (DNA): TGTGCCAGCAGCCTAGGACAGGGAGCTTTGGAGACCCAGTACTTC.

The rearrangement links TRBV7-3 to TRBJ2-1, with 7 nucleotides matching TRBD2. Germline CDR1 is SGHTA and CDR2 is FQGTGA. J was trimmed by 6 bases and V by 4 bases; bases with no gene match: 9. The CDR3 length is 15 residues. The CDR3 here is CASSSQPGLSNEQFF. CDR3 nucleotides: TGTGCCAGCAGCTCCCAACCGGGACTATCCAATGAGCAGTTCTTC.

The chain recombines TRBV18 with TRBJ1-3, with a tentative D call TRBD1 (5 bases). The length of the CDR3 is 14 residues. The V end lost 8 bases, the J end lost 4 bases, and 15 bases lay between the germline ends. CDR1 is KGHSH, CDR2 LQKENI, per germline. The CDR3 region has the DNA TGTGCCAGCCGACGGGGGAGTCCCGGAAACACCATATATTTT. This encodes CASRRGSPGNTIYF.

This chain uses TRBV18 with TRBJ2-3; D ambiguous. There are 15 residues in the CDR3. CDR1 and CDR2 (germline): KGHSH, LQKENI. The V end was cut by 0 bases, the J end by 1 base, with 8 bases between. The CDR3 here is CASSPPSVGTDTQYF. The CDR3 nucleotides read TGTGCCAGCTCACCACCGAGTGTCGGCACAGATACGCAGTATTTT.

The chain links TRBV5-1 to TRBJ1-1; D unresolved. Germline V gene data show CDR1 as SGHRS and CDR2 as YFSETQ. The CDR3 has 15 residues. Trimming pared 4 bases from V and 0 bases from J, leaving 13 bases between. Here the CDR3 reads CASSTDYNLNTEAFF. In DNA, the CDR3 is TGCGCCAGCAGCACCGACTACAATCTGAACACTGAAGCTTTCTTT.

The chain couples TRBV5-1 to TRBJ2-1; 8 nucleotides align to TRBD1. Germline V gives CDR1 SGHRS, CDR2 YFSETQ. The CDR3 extends over 17 amino acids. Trimming took 1 base from V and 7 from J; bases not matched to a gene: 13. The CDR3 DNA follows: TGCGCCAGCAGCTTGTTGTCAGGGGGCTCCCTTAGGAATGAGCAGTTCTTC. Translated, it gives CASSLLSGGSLRNEQFF.

The rearrangement uses TRBV28 and TRBJ2-3, with 9 bases identical to TRBD1. CDR3 length equals 15 residues. Unmatched junction bases numbered 13, after V lost 8 bases and J lost 7 bases. CDR1 and CDR2 from the germline V gene are MDHEN and SYDVKM. The CDR3 nucleotides are TGTGCCAGCGCGTGGGGGGACAGGGCACTTAATACGCAGTATTTT. Amino acids: CASAWGDRALNTQYF.

The chain has TRBV5-6 and TRBJ1-3; weak D call: TRBD1 (5 bases). V lost 3 bases and J 0 bases, leaving 7 bases between the germline ends. Per the germline V gene, CDR1 is SGHDT and CDR2 is YYEEEE. The CDR3 contains 14 residues. In nucleotides, the CDR3 is TGTGCCAGCAGCTACAGGTACTCTGGAAACACCATATATTTT. It specifies CASSYRYSGNTIYF.

V gene TRBV4-2 combines with J gene TRBJ1-1, with TRBD1 matching 7 bases. Germline V gene sequence: CDR1 LGHNA, CDR2 YNFKEQ. V was clipped by 2 bases and J by 3 bases; unmatched bases: 9. This CDR3 has 16 residues. The chain's CDR3 is CASSQPMDRRDTEAFF. CDR3 DNA sequence: TGTGCCAGCAGCCAACCCATGGACAGGAGGGACACTGAAGCTTTCTTT.

This rearrangement joins TRBV2 to TRBJ2-1; TRBD2 aligns across 8 bases. Germline V lookup: CDR1 SNHLY, CDR2 FYNNEI. V gave up 5 bases and J gave up 10 bases; unmatched junction bases: 16. The CDR3 loop spans 16 amino acids. CDR3 protein: CASSSPPAGGVNEQFF. The DNA for the CDR3 is TGTGCCAGCAGTTCCCCCCCCGCGGGGGGCGTCAACGAGCAGTTCTTC.

The chain is built from TRBV30 and TRBJ2-2; 9 nucleotides line up with TRBD1. The CDR3 covers 15 residues. CDR1 and CDR2 (germline): GTSNPN, SVGIG (reference sequence). The V and J ends lost 3 bases and 1 base, in that order; junction bases with no gene match: 3. CDR3 region: CAWRGTGRNTGELFF. CDR3 coding DNA: TGTGCCTGGAGAGGGACAGGGAGGAACACCGGGGAGCTGTTTTTT.

This chain connects TRBV6-1 to TRBJ2-7, with a tentative D call TRBD1 (6 bases). The CDR3 has 13 residues. Germline V gene lookup returns CDR1 MNHNS and CDR2 SASEGT. Trimming shortened V by 6 bases and J by 1 base, and 10 bases separated the two germline ends. CDR3 sequence: CASRRQESYEQYF. For the CDR3, the DNA is TGTGCCAGCAGGAGACAGGAATCCTACGAGCAGTACTTC.

The chain carries TRBV7-2 and TRBJ1-3; D is unclear. This CDR3 contains 15 residues. Germline CDR1 and CDR2: SGHTA and FQGNSA. Trimming cost V 3 bases and J 0 bases, with 9 bases left between them. The CDR3: CASSFQGVSGNTIYF. Here the CDR3 DNA reads TGTGCCAGCAGCTTTCAAGGAGTCTCTGGAAACACCATATATTTT.

The V and J genes are TRBV7-2 and TRBJ2-1, with TRBD2 matching 8 bases. Germline assignment: CDR1 SGHTA and CDR2 FQGNSA. The CDR3 covers 16 residues. V trimming: 4 bases; J trimming: 0 bases; junction bases outside the gene matches: 5. CDR3 sequence (DNA): TGTGCCAGCAGCTATGCCGGGACTAGCTCCTACAATGAGCAGTTCTTC. It yields the protein CASSYAGTSSYNEQFF.